This T cell receptor (beta chain) was recorded in a study of OX40 agonist ivuxolimab in advanced cancers. For the study at large: An anti-OX40 (CD134) antibody with agonistic activity, ivuxolimab, was administered to patients.

CDR3 length: 15 residues. Germline values: CDR1 GTSNPN, CDR2 SVGIG (reference sequence). The table came from immunoSEQ multiplex PCR; TCRdb's copy has only in-frame clones and leaves some out. The sample has almost 80,000 clones, approximately 84% seen once. At cycle 4 day 1, cycle 7 day 1, and baseline, blood was sampled. V is TRBV30 and J is TRBJ1-6, with 7 bases aligning to TRBD1. The TCR comes from an adult with an advanced solid tumor such as melanoma, head and neck, liver or kidney cancer. This material consisted of CD4+ or CD8+ T cells sorted from blood, taken in a trial of the OX40 agonist ivuxolimab. This chain's CDR3 is CAGRGADREDSPLHF. CDR3 in DNA: TGTGCGGGACGCGGGGCAGACAGGGAAGATTCACCCCTCCACTTT.